This TCR beta chain was sequenced during a study of shared clonotypes between healthy human individuals. Investigators divided CD4+ cells into CD45RA+ naive and CD45RA-negative memory subsets. Here immunoSEQ multiplex PCR was the method, and the copy in TCRdb shows in-frame clones only, minus some. The table shows some 240,000 clones, with 65% occurring only once. This CDR3 has 14 amino acids. The V gene end was trimmed by 3 bases and the J gene end by 6 bases; junction bases not matched to a gene: 5. CDR1 is LNHNV and CDR2 is YYDKDF in the germline V gene (reference sequence). This chain joins TRBV15 and TRBJ1-5; TRBD1 aligns across 7 bases. The specimen sequenced was memory CD4+ T cells sorted from blood. The subset: CD45RA-negative fraction. This receptor was obtained from a man aged 25-40 years in good health. The CDR3 coding sequence is TGTGCCACCAGCAGGCGGGACAGCGGTCAGCCCCAGCATTTT. Protein: CATSRRDSGQPQHF. Using reference TRBV15 and TRBJ1-5 for the parts outside the CDR3, the full variable domain is DAMVIQNPRYQVTQFGKPVTLSCSQTLNHNVMYWYQQKSSQAPKLLFHYYDKDFNNEADTPDNFQSRRPNTSFCFLDIRSPGLGDTAMYLCATSRRDSGQPQHFGDGTRLSIL.